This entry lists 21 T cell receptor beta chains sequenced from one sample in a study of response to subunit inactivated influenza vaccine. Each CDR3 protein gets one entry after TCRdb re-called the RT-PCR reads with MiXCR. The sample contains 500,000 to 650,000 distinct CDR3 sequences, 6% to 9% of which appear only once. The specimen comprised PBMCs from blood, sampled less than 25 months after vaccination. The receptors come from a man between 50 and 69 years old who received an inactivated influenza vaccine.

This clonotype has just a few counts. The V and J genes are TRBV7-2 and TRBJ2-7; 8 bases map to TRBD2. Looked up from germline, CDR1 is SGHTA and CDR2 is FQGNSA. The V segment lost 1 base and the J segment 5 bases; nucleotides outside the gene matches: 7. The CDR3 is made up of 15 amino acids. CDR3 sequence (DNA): TGTGCCAGCAGCTTAGTAGGACTAGCTTCCCACGAGCAGTACTTC. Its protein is CASSLVGLASHEQYF.

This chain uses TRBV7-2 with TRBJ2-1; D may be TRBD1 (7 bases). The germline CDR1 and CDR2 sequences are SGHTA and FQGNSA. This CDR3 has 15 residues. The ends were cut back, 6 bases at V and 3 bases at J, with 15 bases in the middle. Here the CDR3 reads CASRKEGAFYNEQFF. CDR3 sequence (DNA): TGTGCCAGCAGAAAGGAGGGGGCGTTCTACAATGAGCAGTTCTTC.

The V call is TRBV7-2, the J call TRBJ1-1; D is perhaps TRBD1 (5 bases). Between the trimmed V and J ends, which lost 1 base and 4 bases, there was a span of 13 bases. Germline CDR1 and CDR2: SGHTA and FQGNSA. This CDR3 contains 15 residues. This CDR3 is CASSLGGVRGTEAFF. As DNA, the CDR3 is TGTGCCAGCAGCTTAGGAGGGGTGAGGGGCACTGAAGCTTTCTTT. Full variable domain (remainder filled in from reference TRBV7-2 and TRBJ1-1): GAGVSQSPSNKVTEKGKDVELRCDPISGHTALYWYRQSLGQGLEFLIYFQGNSAPDKSGLPSDRFSAERTGGSVSTLTIQRTQQEDSAVYLCASSLGGVRGTEAFFGQGTRLTVV.

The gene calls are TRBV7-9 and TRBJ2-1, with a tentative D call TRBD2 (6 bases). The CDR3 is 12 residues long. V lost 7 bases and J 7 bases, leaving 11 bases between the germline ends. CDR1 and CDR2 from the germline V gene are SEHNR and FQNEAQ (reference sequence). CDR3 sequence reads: CASTRRGNEQFF. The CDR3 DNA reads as TGTGCCAGCACACGGCGGGGTAATGAGCAGTTCTTC.

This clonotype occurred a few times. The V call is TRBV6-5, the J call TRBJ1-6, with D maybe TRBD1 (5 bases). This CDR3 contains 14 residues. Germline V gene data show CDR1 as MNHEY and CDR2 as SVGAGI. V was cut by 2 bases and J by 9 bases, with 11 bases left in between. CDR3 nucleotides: TGTGCCAGCAGTTACCCGCAGGGTACTTCACCCCTCCACTTT. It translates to CASSYPQGTSPLHF.

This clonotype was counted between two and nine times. The CDR3 sequence: CASSLAILDRGSETQYF. In DNA form, the CDR3 reads TGTGCCAGCAGCTTGGCCATCCTGGACAGGGGATCGGAGACCCAGTACTTC. This chain joins TRBV5-6 and TRBJ2-5; 9 bases line up with TRBD1. J was trimmed by 5 bases and V by 0 bases; bases with no gene match: 11. Germline V gene sequence: CDR1 SGHDT, CDR2 YYEEEE. The CDR3 is 17 amino acids.

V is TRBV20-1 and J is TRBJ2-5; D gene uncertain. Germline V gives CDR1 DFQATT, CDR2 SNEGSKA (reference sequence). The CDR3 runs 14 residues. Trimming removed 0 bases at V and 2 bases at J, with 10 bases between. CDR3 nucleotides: TGCAGTGCTAGAGATTTAACAGCACAAGAGACCCAGTACTTC. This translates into CSARDLTAQETQYF.

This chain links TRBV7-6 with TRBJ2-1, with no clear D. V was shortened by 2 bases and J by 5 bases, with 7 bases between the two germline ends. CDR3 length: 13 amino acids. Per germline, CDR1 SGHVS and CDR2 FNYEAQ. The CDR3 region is CASSLYGDNEQFF. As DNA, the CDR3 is TGTGCCAGCAGCTTATATGGAGACAATGAGCAGTTCTTC.

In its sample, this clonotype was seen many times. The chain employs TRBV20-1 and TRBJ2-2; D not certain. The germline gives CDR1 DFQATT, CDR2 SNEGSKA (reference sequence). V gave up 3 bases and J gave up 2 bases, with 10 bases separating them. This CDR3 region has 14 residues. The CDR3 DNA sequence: TGCAGTGCTAGTCAAGGTGTTAACACCGGGGAGCTGTTTTTT. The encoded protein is CSASQGVNTGELFF.

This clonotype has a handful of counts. Written as DNA, the CDR3 is TGTGCCAGCAGCTTGACCGGGACAGGGGTTTTGTACGAGCAGTACTTC. Protein product: CASSLTGTGVLYEQYF. The chain is built from TRBV7-2 and TRBJ2-7; TRBD1 agrees at 10 bases. CDR1 SGHTA and CDR2 FQGNSA come from the germline V gene. The junction had 9 bases not matched to a gene; V was cut back by 3 bases and J by 4 bases. The CDR3 length is 16 residues. Using reference TRBV7-2 and TRBJ2-7 for the parts outside the CDR3, the full variable domain is GAGVSQSPSNKVTEKGKDVELRCDPISGHTALYWYRQSLGQGLEFLIYFQGNSAPDKSGLPSDRFSAERTGGSVSTLTIQRTQQEDSAVYLCASSLTGTGVLYEQYFGPGTRLTVT.

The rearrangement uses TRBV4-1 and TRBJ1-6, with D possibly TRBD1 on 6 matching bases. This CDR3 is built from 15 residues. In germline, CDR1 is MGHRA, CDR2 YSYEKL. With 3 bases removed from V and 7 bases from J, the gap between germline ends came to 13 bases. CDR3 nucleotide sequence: TGCGCCAGCAGCCAGGGGGCCTTGAACAATTCACCCCTCCACTTT. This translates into CASSQGALNNSPLHF.

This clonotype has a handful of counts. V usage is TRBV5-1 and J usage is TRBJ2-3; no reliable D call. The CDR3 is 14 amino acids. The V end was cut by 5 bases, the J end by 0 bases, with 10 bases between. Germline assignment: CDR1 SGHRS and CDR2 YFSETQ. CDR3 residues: CASRGSSSTDTQYF. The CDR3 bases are TGCGCCAGCAGGGGCTCCTCTAGCACAGATACGCAGTATTTT.

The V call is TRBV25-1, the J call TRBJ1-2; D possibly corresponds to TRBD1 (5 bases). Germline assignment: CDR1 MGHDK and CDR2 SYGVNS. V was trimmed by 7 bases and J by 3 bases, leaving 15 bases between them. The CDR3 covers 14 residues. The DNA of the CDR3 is TGTGCCAGCATGTTGGGCGGAGGGGACTATGGCTACACCTTC. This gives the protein CASMLGGGDYGYTF.

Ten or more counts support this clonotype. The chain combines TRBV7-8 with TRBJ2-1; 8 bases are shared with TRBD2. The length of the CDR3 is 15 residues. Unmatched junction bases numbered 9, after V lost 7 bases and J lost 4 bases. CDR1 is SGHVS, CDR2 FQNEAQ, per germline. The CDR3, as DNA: TGTGCCAGCAATGAGATAGGACTAGCTTACAATGAGCAGTTCTTC. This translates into CASNEIGLAYNEQFF.

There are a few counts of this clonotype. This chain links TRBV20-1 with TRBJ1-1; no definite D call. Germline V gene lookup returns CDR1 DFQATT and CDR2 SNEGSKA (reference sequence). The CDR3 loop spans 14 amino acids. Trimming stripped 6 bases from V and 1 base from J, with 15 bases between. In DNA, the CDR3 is TGCAGTGCCTCCCCGGGTCCTACGAACACTGAAGCTTTCTTT. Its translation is CSASPGPTNTEAFF.

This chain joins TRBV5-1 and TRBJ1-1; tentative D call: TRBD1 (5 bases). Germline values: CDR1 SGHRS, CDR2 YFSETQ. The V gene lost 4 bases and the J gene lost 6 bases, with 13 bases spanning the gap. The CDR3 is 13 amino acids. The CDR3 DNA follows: TGCGCCAGCAGCCCGGGCGGGGGACCTGAAGCTTTCTTT. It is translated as CASSPGGGPEAFF.

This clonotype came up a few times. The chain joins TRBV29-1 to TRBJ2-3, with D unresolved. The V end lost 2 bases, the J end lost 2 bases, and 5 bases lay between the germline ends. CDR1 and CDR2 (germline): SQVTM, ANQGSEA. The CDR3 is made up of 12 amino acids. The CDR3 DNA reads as TGCAGCGTTGAAAACCACACAGATACGCAGTATTTT. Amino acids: CSVENHTDTQYF.

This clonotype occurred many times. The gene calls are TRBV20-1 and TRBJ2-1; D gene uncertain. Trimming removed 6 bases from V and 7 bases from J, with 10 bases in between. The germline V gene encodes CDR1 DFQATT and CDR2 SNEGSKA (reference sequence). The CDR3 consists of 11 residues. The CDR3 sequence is CSAVRRNEQFF. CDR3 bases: TGCAGTGCGGTTAGACGGAATGAGCAGTTCTTC.

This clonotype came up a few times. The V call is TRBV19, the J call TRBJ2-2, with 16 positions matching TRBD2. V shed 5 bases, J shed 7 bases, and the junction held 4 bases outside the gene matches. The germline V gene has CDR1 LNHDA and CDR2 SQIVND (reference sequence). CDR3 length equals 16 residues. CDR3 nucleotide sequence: TGTGCCAGTAGTCGGGGACTAGCGGGGGGGCGCGGGGAGCTGTTTTTT. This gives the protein CASSRGLAGGRGELFF.

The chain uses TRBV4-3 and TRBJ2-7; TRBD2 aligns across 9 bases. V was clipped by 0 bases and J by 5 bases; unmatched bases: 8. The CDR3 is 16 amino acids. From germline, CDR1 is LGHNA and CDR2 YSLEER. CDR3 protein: CASSQELKREAHEQYF. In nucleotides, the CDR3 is TGCGCCAGCAGCCAAGAGCTCAAGCGGGAGGCCCACGAGCAGTACTTC.

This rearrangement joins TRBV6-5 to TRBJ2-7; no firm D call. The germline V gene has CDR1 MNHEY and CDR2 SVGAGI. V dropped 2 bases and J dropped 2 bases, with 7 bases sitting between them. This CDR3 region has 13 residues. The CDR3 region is CASSYASAYEQYF. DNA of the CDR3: TGTGCCAGCAGTTACGCGTCTGCCTACGAGCAGTACTTC.